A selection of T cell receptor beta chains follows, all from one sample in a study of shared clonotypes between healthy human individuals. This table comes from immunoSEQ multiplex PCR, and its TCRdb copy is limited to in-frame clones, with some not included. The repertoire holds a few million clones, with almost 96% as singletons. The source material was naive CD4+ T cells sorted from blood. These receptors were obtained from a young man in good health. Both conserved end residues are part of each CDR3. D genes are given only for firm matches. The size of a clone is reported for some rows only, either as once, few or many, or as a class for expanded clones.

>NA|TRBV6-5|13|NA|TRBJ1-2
CASKREPNYGYTF
TGTGCCAGCAAACGCGAACCTAACTATGGCTACACCTTC
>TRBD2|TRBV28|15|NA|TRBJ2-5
CASSAPTSGGWAQYF
TGTGCCAGCAGTGCGCCGACTAGCGGGGGGTGGGCCCAGTACTTC
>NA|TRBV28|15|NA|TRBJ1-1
CASSFGRQSHTEAFF
TGTGCCAGCAGTTTTGGCAGACAGTCTCACACTGAAGCTTTCTTT
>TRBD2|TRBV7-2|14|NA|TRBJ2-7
CASSSGLAGYEQYF
TGTGCCAGCAGTTCGGGACTAGCGGGTTACGAGCAGTACTTC
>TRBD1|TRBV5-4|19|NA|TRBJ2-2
CASSGDRGLKVANTGELFF
TGTGCCAGCAGCGGAGACAGGGGGCTAAAGGTAGCGAACACCGGGGAGCTGTTTTTT
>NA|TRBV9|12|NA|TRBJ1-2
CASSALQDSYTF
TGTGCCAGCAGCGCCCTACAGGACAGCTACACCTTC
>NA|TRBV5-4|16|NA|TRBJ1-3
CASSPSISGLGNTIYF
TGTGCCAGCAGCCCCTCAATCTCGGGCCTTGGAAACACCATATATTTT
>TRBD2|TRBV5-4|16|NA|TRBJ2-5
CASSSRTSGRGETQYF
TGTGCCAGCAGCTCCCGGACTAGCGGGAGGGGGGAGACCCAGTACTTC
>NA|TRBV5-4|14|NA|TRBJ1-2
CASSLAGGNYGYTF
TGTGCCAGCAGCTTGGCCGGCGGTAACTATGGCTACACCTTC
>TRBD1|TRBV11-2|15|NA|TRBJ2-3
CASSLGTAVGTAQYF
TGTGCCAGCAGCCTTGGGACAGCCGTGGGAACTGCGCAGTATTTT
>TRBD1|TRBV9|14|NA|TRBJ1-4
CASSADRGREKLFF
TGTGCCAGCAGCGCGGACAGGGGACGGGAAAAACTGTTTTTT
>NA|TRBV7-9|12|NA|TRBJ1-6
CASSLNNSPLHF
TGTGCCAGCAGCCTTAACAATTCACCCCTCCACTTT
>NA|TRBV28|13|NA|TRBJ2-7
CASSLIQGYEQYF
TGTGCCAGCAGTTTAATACAGGGCTACGAGCAGTACTTC
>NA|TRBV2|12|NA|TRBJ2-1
CASMEGLVEQFF
TGTGCCAGCATGGAGGGTTTGGTTGAGCAGTTCTTC
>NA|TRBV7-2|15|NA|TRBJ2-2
CASSLGNLNTGELFF
TGTGCCAGCAGCTTAGGAAACCTCAACACCGGGGAGCTGTTTTTT
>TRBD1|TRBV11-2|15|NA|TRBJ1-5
CASSPGDRGNQPQHF
TGTGCCAGCAGCCCGGGAGACAGGGGCAATCAGCCCCAGCATTTT
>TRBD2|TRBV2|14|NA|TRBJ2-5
CASRRLAYTETQYF
TGTGCCAGCAGAAGACTAGCTTATACAGAGACCCAGTACTTC
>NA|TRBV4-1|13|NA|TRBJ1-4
CASSRQENEKLFF
TGCGCCAGCAGCCGACAGGAGAATGAAAAACTGTTTTTT
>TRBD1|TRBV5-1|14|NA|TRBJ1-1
CASSLVTGDTEAFF
TGCGCCAGCAGCTTGGTAACAGGGGATACTGAAGCTTTCTTT
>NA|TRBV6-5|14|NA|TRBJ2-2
CASSAPYRTGELFF
TGTGCCAGCAGTGCTCCATATCGCACCGGGGAGCTGTTTTTT
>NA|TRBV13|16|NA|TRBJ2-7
CASSLGSRQRYYEQYF
TGTGCCAGCAGCTTAGGGTCTAGACAACGGTACTACGAGCAGTACTTC
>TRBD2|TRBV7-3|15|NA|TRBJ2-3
CASSSGLVGTDTQYF
TGTGCCAGCAGCTCGGGACTAGTAGGCACAGATACGCAGTATTTT
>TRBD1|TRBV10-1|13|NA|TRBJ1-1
CASSTNRGLEAFF
TGCGCCAGCAGTACGAACAGGGGACTAGAAGCTTTCTTT
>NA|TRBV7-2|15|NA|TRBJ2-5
CASSLVAGALGTQYF
TGTGCCAGCAGCTTAGTGGCGGGGGCCCTGGGGACCCAGTACTTC
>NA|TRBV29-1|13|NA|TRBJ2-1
CSAQTASYNEQFF
TGCAGCGCCCAGACAGCCTCCTACAATGAGCAGTTCTTC
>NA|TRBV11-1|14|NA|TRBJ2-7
CASSGAEQFYEQYF
TGTGCCAGCAGCGGGGCTGAGCAATTCTACGAGCAGTACTTC
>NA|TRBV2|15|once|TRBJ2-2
CASSATSPNTGELFF
TGTGCCAGCAGTGCGACTAGTCCGAACACCGGGGAGCTGTTTTTT
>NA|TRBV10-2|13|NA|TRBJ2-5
CATEGGRGETQYF
TGCGCCACAGAAGGGGGAAGAGGGGAGACCCAGTACTTC
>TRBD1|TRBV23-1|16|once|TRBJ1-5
CASSQRQGGCNQPQHF
TGCGCCAGCAGTCAAAGACAGGGAGGTTGCAATCAGCCCCAGCATTTT